Listed below are T cell receptor beta chains from one sample, sequenced in a study of long-term antiretroviral therapy in people with HIV. TCRdb's copy holds only in-frame clones and misses some; the assay was immunoSEQ multiplex PCR. The table lists around 30,000 clones, approximately 86% of them singletons, with around 8.2% in the top ten. The source was unsorted PBMCs, collected 3 years after starting antiretroviral therapy. These receptors all come from a middle-aged man with HIV. Both conserved end residues are part of each CDR3. A D gene is named only where the DNA matches it firmly. A row's size may be missing; if present it is once, few, many or a size class.

TRBJ1-1,NA,TRBD1,TRBV6-5,CASSYEGAMNTEAFF,TGTGCCAGCAGTTACGAGGGGGCCATGAACACTGAAGCTTTCTTT
TRBJ2-7,NA,NA,TRBV5-1,CASSLAGQRPYEQYF,TGCGCCAGCAGCCTGGCCGGACAGCGACCCTACGAGCAGTACTTC
TRBJ1-1,NA,TRBD1,TRBV7-9,CASSLSGGQAEAFF,TGTGCCAGCAGCTTAAGTGGGGGACAGGCCGAAGCTTTCTTT
TRBJ2-7,NA,NA,TRBV7-9,CASSLGGARYEQYF,TGTGCCAGCAGCTTAGGGGGGGCCCGCTACGAGCAGTACTTC
TRBJ2-7,NA,NA,TRBV4-1,CASSQAFRSSYEQYF,TGCGCCAGCAGCCAAGCCTTCAGGAGCTCCTACGAGCAGTACTTC
TRBJ2-2,NA,TRBD2,TRBV5-6,CASSWATSGNTGELFF,TGTGCCAGCAGCTGGGCGACTAGCGGGAACACCGGGGAGCTGTTTTTT
TRBJ1-5,NA,NA,TRBV7-8,CASSAPGGGNQPQHF,TGTGCCAGCAGCGCACCCGGGGGAGGCAATCAGCCCCAGCATTTT
TRBJ2-5,NA,NA,TRBV9,CASSPPGLETQYF,TGTGCCAGCAGCCCTCCGGGGTTAGAGACCCAGTACTTC
TRBJ2-7,NA,NA,TRBV29-1,CSVGDPYEQYF,TGCAGCGTTGGGGATCCCTACGAGCAGTACTTC
TRBJ1-4,NA,NA,TRBV2,CASRLQGNEKLFF,TGTGCCAGCAGGTTACAGGGAAATGAAAAACTGTTTTTT
TRBJ2-6,NA,NA,TRBV19,CASSLGANVLTF,TGTGCCAGTAGCCTTGGGGCCAACGTCCTGACTTTC
TRBJ2-3,NA,NA,TRBV6-1,CASSELGTTDTQYF,TGTGCCAGCAGTGAACTGGGGACCACAGATACGCAGTATTTT
TRBJ1-1,once,NA,TRBV19,CASSISSRNTEAFF,TGTGCCAGTAGTATATCATCCAGGAACACTGAAGCTTTCTTT
TRBJ1-2,few,NA,TRBV13,CASSLQGGGGYTF,TGTGCCAGCAGCTTACAAGGTGGGGGCGGCTACACCTTC
TRBJ1-2,NA,NA,TRBV11-2,CASSLDLREPTPSYGYTF,TGTGCCAGCAGCTTAGATCTGAGGGAGCCTACCCCGAGCTATGGCTACACCTTC
TRBJ1-1,NA,TRBD1,TRBV5-1,CASSLAGGLGGAFF,TGCGCCAGCAGCTTGGCAGGGGGCCTGGGGGGAGCTTTCTTT
TRBJ2-7,NA,TRBD1,TRBV6-6,CASNSGTGSYEQYF,TGTGCCAGCAATTCGGGGACAGGGAGCTACGAGCAGTACTTC
TRBJ2-6,NA,TRBD1,TRBV7-3,CASSLGPGGSGANVLTF,TGTGCCAGCAGCTTAGGACCAGGGGGCTCTGGGGCCAACGTCCTGACTTTC
TRBJ2-1,NA,TRBD1,TRBV30,CAWSVRGHEQFF,TGTGCCTGGAGTGTAAGGGGGCATGAGCAGTTCTTC
TRBJ1-2,once,NA,TRBV9,CASSDRANYGYTF,TGTGCCAGCAGCGACAGGGCTAACTATGGCTACACCTTC
TRBJ2-2,NA,NA,TRBV10-1,CASSAGQNTGELFF,TGCGCCAGCAGTGCGGGGCAGAACACCGGGGAGCTGTTTTTT
TRBJ1-3,NA,NA,TRBV2,CASSERSDGNTIYF,TGTGCCAGCAGCGAAAGGTCTGATGGAAACACCATATATTTT
TRBJ2-3,once,TRBD2,TRBV4-2,CASSQDGAGGGTDTQYF,TGTGCCAGCAGCCAAGATGGGGCGGGGGGTGGCACAGATACGCAGTATTTT
TRBJ1-5,NA,TRBD1,TRBV4-1,CASSQVSQGARPQHF,TGCGCCAGCAGCCAAGTCTCACAGGGGGCGAGGCCCCAGCATTTT
TRBJ2-2,NA,TRBD2,TRBV11-2,CASSSPLIAGPTGELFF,TGTGCCAGCAGCTCCCCGCTGATAGCGGGGCCCACCGGGGAGCTGTTTTTT
TRBJ2-5,NA,NA,TRBV6-5,CAAGGAGETQYF,TGTGCCGCAGGGGGGGCTGGAGAGACCCAGTACTTC
TRBJ2-7,few,TRBD1,TRBV7-2,CASMPHRDRVHEQYF,TGTGCCAGCATGCCCCACCGGGACAGGGTCCACGAGCAGTACTTC
TRBJ2-3,NA,NA,TRBV18,CASSPPKGGSSDTQYF,TGTGCCAGCTCACCACCGAAGGGGGGCAGTTCAGATACGCAGTATTTT
TRBJ1-5,NA,TRBD1,TRBV5-6,CASSFWTGDSNQPQHF,TGTGCCAGCAGCTTTTGGACAGGCGACAGCAATCAGCCCCAGCATTTT
TRBJ1-5,NA,NA,TRBV19,CASSIGSSNQPQHF,TGTGCCAGTAGTATCGGCAGTAGCAATCAGCCCCAGCATTTT
TRBJ2-1,NA,TRBD1,TRBV5-1,CASRGTGPYNEQFF,TGCGCCAGCAGGGGGACAGGGCCCTACAATGAGCAGTTCTTC
TRBJ1-3,NA,NA,TRBV2,CASGQISGNTIYF,TGTGCCAGCGGACAGATTTCTGGAAACACCATATATTTT
TRBJ2-7,NA,NA,TRBV27,CASSPTDSYEQYF,TGTGCCAGCAGTCCCACGGACAGCTACGAGCAGTACTTC
TRBJ2-3,NA,NA,TRBV7-3,CASSLLGHLDTDTQYF,TGTGCCAGCAGCTTACTTGGACATTTAGACACAGATACGCAGTATTTT
TRBJ2-3,NA,NA,TRBV15,CATSRAGVADTQYF,TGTGCCACCAGCAGAGCAGGGGTCGCAGATACGCAGTATTTT
TRBJ2-5,NA,NA,TRBV20-1,CSAVKQETQYF,TGCAGTGCTGTTAAGCAAGAGACCCAGTACTTC
TRBJ1-5,NA,NA,TRBV19,CASSILEDQPQHF,TGTGCCAGTAGTATATTGGAGGATCAGCCCCAGCATTTT
TRBJ2-7,NA,NA,TRBV4-2,CASSQEVGGSVYEQYF,TGTGCCAGCAGCCAAGAAGTGGGTGGTTCGGTCTACGAGCAGTACTTC
TRBJ2-7,NA,TRBD1,TRBV6-5,CASSYHDRGSEQYF,TGTGCCAGCAGTTACCATGACAGGGGTAGCGAGCAGTACTTC
TRBJ1-4,NA,NA,TRBV5-1,CARPTPGGKLFF,TGCGCCAGGCCAACCCCGGGGGGAAAACTGTTTTTT
TRBJ2-7,few,NA,TRBV2,CASLQGFGEQYF,TGTGCCAGCCTCCAGGGATTCGGCGAGCAGTACTTC
TRBJ2-5,NA,NA,TRBV27,CASRAPAAQETQYF,TGTGCCAGCAGGGCCCCGGCAGCACAAGAGACCCAGTACTTC
TRBJ1-2,NA,NA,TRBV11-1,CASSLEANNYGYTF,TGTGCCAGCAGCTTAGAGGCCAACAACTATGGCTACACCTTC
TRBJ2-7,NA,TRBD1,TRBV2,CASSTGTGGYEQYF,TGTGCCAGCTCGACCGGGACAGGGGGGTACGAGCAGTACTTC
TRBJ2-3,NA,TRBD1,TRBV30,CAWTGGHSTDTQYF,TGTGCCTGGACAGGGGGACATTCGACAGATACGCAGTATTTT
TRBJ2-1,NA,TRBD1,TRBV7-8,CASSLAGQINEQFF,TGTGCCAGCAGCTTAGCGGGACAGATCAATGAGCAGTTCTTC